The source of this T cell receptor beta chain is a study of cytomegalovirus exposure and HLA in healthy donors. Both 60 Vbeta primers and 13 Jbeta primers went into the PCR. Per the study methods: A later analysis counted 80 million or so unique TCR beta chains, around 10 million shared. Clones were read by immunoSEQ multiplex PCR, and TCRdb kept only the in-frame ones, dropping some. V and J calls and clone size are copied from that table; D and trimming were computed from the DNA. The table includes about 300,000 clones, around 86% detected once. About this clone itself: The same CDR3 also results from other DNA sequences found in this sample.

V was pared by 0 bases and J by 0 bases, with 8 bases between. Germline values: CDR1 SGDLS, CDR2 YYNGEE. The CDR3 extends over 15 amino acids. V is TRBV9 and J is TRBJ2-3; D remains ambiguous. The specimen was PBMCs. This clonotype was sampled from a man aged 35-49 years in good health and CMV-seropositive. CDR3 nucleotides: TGTGCCAGCAGCGTAGGAGGATCTAGCACAGATACGCAGTATTTT. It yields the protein CASSVGGSSTDTQYF.